This T cell receptor (beta chain) was identified during a study of blood T cells in healthy people across ages. J gave up 2 bases and V 6 bases, and 15 bases lay outside the gene matches. The CDR3 runs 17 residues. CDR1 and CDR2 from the germline V gene are MDHEN and SYDVKM. Primers used in a second PCR of about 6 to 11 cycles were a sample-barcoded 5' primer and a J-beta primer mix. TCRdb analysed the 5' RACE reads with MiXCR anew, one entry per CDR3 protein. This sample has 380,000 or so distinct CDR3 sequences, with over 45% found just once. Material: blood. The clonotype was recovered from a man in his fifties or sixties in good health. The rearrangement joins TRBV28 to TRBJ2-7; 8 bases are shared with TRBD2. The CDR3 region is CASSHDLGSGTTYEQYF. Here the CDR3 DNA reads TGTGCCAGCAGCCACGACTTAGGTAGCGGGACCACCTACGAGCAGTACTTC.